This entry lists 18 T cell receptor beta chains sequenced from one sample in a study of identical twins. TCRdb redid the calling of the 5' RACE reads with MiXCR, one entry per CDR3 protein. Among roughly 1.6 million distinct CDR3 sequences listed, less than 35% were seen once. Sequencing used cord blood. The receptors were gathered from a newborn girl in good health.

This chain joins TRBV20-1 and TRBJ2-3, with no clear D. Per germline, CDR1 DFQATT and CDR2 SNEGSKA (reference sequence). This CDR3 comprises 16 residues. Trimming stripped 3 bases from V and 0 bases from J, with 16 bases between. The CDR3 is CSARPVYCVSTDTQYF. The CDR3 coding sequence is TGCAGTGCTAGGCCGGTTTATTGCGTGAGCACAGATACGCAGTATTTT.

The chain has TRBV6-5 and TRBJ2-7, with D unclear. Germline V gene data show CDR1 as MNHEY and CDR2 as SVGAGI. The CDR3 spans 11 residues. The germline V and J ends were trimmed by 10 bases and 3 bases, with 10 bases remaining between them. The CDR3 here is CATGQYYEQYF. For the CDR3, the DNA is TGTGCCACCGGTCAATACTACGAGCAGTACTTC.

This chain connects TRBV24-1 to TRBJ2-5, with a tentative D call TRBD1 (6 bases). The CDR3 consists of 15 residues. V lost 3 bases and J lost 3, with 13 bases in between. Germline-derived CDR1 and CDR2 are KGHDR and SFDVKD. The CDR3 is CATSDRGDRKETQYF. CDR3 nucleotides: TGTGCCACCAGTGATCGGGGAGACAGGAAAGAGACCCAGTACTTC.

This clonotype turned up a few times. This chain links TRBV2 with TRBJ1-1, with D hard to call. The CDR3 consists of 15 residues. The V end was cut by 3 bases, the J end by 0 bases, with 11 bases between. The germline V gene encodes CDR1 SNHLY and CDR2 FYNNEI. In DNA, the CDR3 is TGTGCCAGCAGTGAGGCAGTAGACATGAACACTGAAGCTTTCTTT. Translation: CASSEAVDMNTEAFF.

The genes are TRBV25-1 and TRBJ2-3; perhaps D is TRBD1 or TRBD2 (5 bases each). The CDR3 contains 15 residues. The germline CDR1 and CDR2 sequences are MGHDK and SYGVNS. Between the trimmed V and J ends, which lost 4 bases and 4 bases, there was a span of 15 bases. CDR3 region: CASSAGGGRADTQYF. CDR3 bases: TGTGCCAGCAGTGCAGGTGGGGGTAGGGCAGATACGCAGTATTTT.

A remark on this clonotype: One end of the junction is discordant with germline, which a read error may explain. The genes are TRBV5-4 and TRBJ2-1; 10 nucleotides match TRBD2. The V gene's germline CDR1 is SGHNT and CDR2 YYREEE (reference sequence). This CDR3 is 16 amino acids long. In DNA form, the CDR3 reads TGTGCCAGCAGCTTTTTGGGGACTAGCGCATTAAATGAGCAGTTATTC. This gives the protein CASSFLGTSALNEQLF. The full variable domain, with the rest looked up from reference TRBV5-4 and TRBJ2-1, is ETGVTQSPTHLIKTRGQQVTLRCSSQSGHNTVSWYQQALGQGPQFIFQYYREEENGRGNFPPRFSGLQFPNYSSELNVNALELDDSALYLCASSFLGTSALNEQLFGPGTRLTVL.

This clonotype showed up just a few times. This chain links TRBV11-2 with TRBJ2-3; 10 nucleotides align to TRBD2. The CDR3 runs to 18 residues. V shed 3 bases and J 2 bases; nucleotides not matched to a gene: 11. Germline V CDR1 and CDR2: SGHAT, FQNNGV. CDR3 coding DNA: TGTGCCAGCAGCTTGCTTCCCCTAGCGGGAGAAGCCACAGATACGCAGTATTTT. This sequence encodes CASSLLPLAGEATDTQYF.

The CDR3 loop is CSARVEQGIYNEQFF. CDR3 in DNA: TGCAGTGCTAGAGTAGAGCAGGGGATCTACAATGAGCAGTTCTTC. The chain couples TRBV20-1 to TRBJ2-1, with TRBD1 as a possible D gene (6 bases). V dropped 1 base and J dropped 3 bases, with 13 bases sitting between them. Germline-derived CDR1 and CDR2 are DFQATT and SNEGSKA (reference sequence). The CDR3 is 15 residues long.

The gene calls are TRBV6-5 and TRBJ2-7, with 8 bases identical to TRBD1. Trimming took 0 bases from V and 1 from J; bases not matched to a gene: 8. The CDR3 is 17 residues long. Germline V gene lookup returns CDR1 MNHEY and CDR2 SVGAGI. CDR3 loop: CASSYSPGQVTSYEQYF. CDR3 DNA: TGTGCCAGCAGTTACTCTCCGGGACAGGTCACGTCCTACGAGCAGTACTTC.

The rearrangement joins TRBV12-3 or TRBV12-4 to TRBJ1-2; D is ambiguous. V gave up 7 bases and J gave up 0 bases, with 12 bases separating them. The CDR3 is 14 amino acids. This chain's CDR3 is CASTLDEANYGYTF. In nucleotides, the CDR3 is TGTGCCAGCACCCTAGATGAAGCTAACTATGGCTACACCTTC.

The genes are TRBV3-1 and TRBJ1-2; D uncertain. V shed 4 bases and J shed 4 bases, with 16 bases lying between them. CDR1 and CDR2 from the germline V gene are LGHDT and YNNKEL (reference sequence). This CDR3 comprises 15 residues. The CDR3, as DNA: TGTGCCAGCAGCCCAAGCCCCTCACGAGGCTATGGCTACACCTTC. Translating gives CASSPSPSRGYGYTF.

This clonotype turned up a few times. The V gene is TRBV18, the J gene TRBJ1-4; D not resolved. Trimming took 6 bases from V and 6 from J, leaving 14 bases between them. Germline CDR1 reads KGHSH; CDR2 reads LQKENI. The CDR3 sequence is 14 residues long. The CDR3 loop is CASSRTVLDEKLFF. DNA of the CDR3: TGTGCCAGCTCGCGGACGGTCCTTGATGAAAAACTGTTTTTT.

This clonotype was observed a handful of times. This chain uses TRBV5-1 with TRBJ1-5; maybe TRBD1 (5 bases). The CDR3 sequence is 13 residues long. Trimming took 7 bases from V and 7 from J, leaving 15 bases between them. Germline CDR1 reads SGHRS; CDR2 reads YFSETQ. The CDR3, as DNA: TGCGCCAGCGCCGCAGGGATTCAGCAGCCCCAGCATTTT. Protein product: CASAAGIQQPQHF.

This clonotype appeared a few times. The chain combines TRBV6-6 with TRBJ1-2; D is possibly TRBD1 (5 bases). Trimming took 2 bases from V and 4 from J, leaving 11 bases between them. CDR3 size: 14 residues. CDR1 MNHNY and CDR2 SVGAGI come from the germline V gene (reference sequence). CDR3 bases: TGTGCCAGCAGTTACGGCAGGGCGGCCTATGGCTACACCTTC. Its translation: CASSYGRAAYGYTF.

This clonotype showed up just a few times. The J gene is TRBJ1-2, the V gene TRBV5-1; a weak D match, TRBD1 (5 bases). Trimming left V 4 bases short and J 4 bases short, with 14 bases between. From germline, CDR1 is SGHRS and CDR2 YFSETQ. The CDR3 has 14 residues. CDR3 nucleotides: TGCGCCAGCAGCCAGACAGTTCAGCGCTATGGCTACACCTTC. It translates to CASSQTVQRYGYTF.

The rearrangement uses TRBV20-1 and TRBJ2-1, with 12 bases that match TRBD2. Trimming at V came to 7 bases and at J to 8 bases, leaving 9 bases not matched to a gene. Germline-derived CDR1 and CDR2 are DFQATT and SNEGSKA (reference sequence). The CDR3 totals 14 residues. The DNA for the CDR3 is TGCAGTGGTCCGACTAGCGGGAGTAGCCATGAGCAGTTCTTC. Protein sequence: CSGPTSGSSHEQFF.

This rearrangement joins TRBV5-1 to TRBJ2-1; 10 nucleotides line up with TRBD2. This CDR3 region has 15 residues. The junction had 9 bases not matched to a gene; V was cut back by 4 bases and J by 8 bases. Germline CDR1 is SGHRS and CDR2 is YFSETQ. CDR3 nucleotide sequence: TGCGCCAGCAGCCTAGCGGGGGTAAGAAAGTATGAGCAGTTCTTC. Residues: CASSLAGVRKYEQFF.

This chain uses TRBV29-1 with TRBJ2-1; D might be TRBD1 (6 bases). Germline V gene lookup returns CDR1 SQVTM and CDR2 ANQGSEA. V dropped 2 bases and J dropped 6 bases, with 14 bases sitting between them. The CDR3 sequence is 14 residues long. Written as DNA, the CDR3 is TGCAGCGTTGAAAGAGGGGCAGGGGTCAATGAGCAGTTCTTC. Its translation: CSVERGAGVNEQFF.